This T cell receptor beta chain originates from a study of blood T cell repertoires in COVID-19. Study in general: Whether acute or convalescent, the COVID-19 samples came from the United States, Italy and Spain.

Assay used: immunoSEQ multiplex PCR; TCRdb lists only in-frame clones, some missing. The repertoire holds some 300,000 clones, with roughly 88% as singletons. Per germline, CDR1 MDHEN and CDR2 SYDVKM. This CDR3 region has 15 residues. V shed 5 bases and J shed 1 base, with 13 bases lying between them. Sequencing used peripheral blood. The clonotype originates from a woman in her twenties or thirties who had recovered from COVID-19. V is TRBV28 and J is TRBJ2-3, with D perhaps TRBD1 (5 bases). In nucleotides, the CDR3 is TGTGCCAGCAGTATGTGGGTAGGGGGCACAGATACGCAGTATTTT. It translates to CASSMWVGGTDTQYF. The whole variable domain, remainder taken from reference TRBV28 and TRBJ2-3, is DVKVTQSSRYLVKRTGEKVFLECVQDMDHENMFWYRQDPGLGLRLIYFSYDVKMKEKGDIPEGYSVSREKKERFSLILESASTNQTSMYLCASSMWVGGTDTQYFGPGTRLTVL.